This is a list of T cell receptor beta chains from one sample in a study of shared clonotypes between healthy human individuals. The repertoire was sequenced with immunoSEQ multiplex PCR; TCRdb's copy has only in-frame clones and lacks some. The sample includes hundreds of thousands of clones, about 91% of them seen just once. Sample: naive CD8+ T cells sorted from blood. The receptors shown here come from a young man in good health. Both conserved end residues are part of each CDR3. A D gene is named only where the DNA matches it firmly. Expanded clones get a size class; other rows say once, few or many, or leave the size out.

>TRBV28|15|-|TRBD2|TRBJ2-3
TGTGCCAGCAGCCGAGCGGGAGGTGGCACAGATACGCAGTATTTT
CASSRAGGGTDTQYF
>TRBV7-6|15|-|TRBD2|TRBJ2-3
TGTGCCAGCAGCTTAGCTAGCGGGAGTGGAGATACGCAGTATTTT
CASSLASGSGDTQYF
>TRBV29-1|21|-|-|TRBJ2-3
TGCAGCGTCTATAGAGAAGGGGGGATCTTTAAGGCGGCCGAGGTTACAGATACGCAGTATTTT
CSVYREGGIFKAAEVTDTQYF
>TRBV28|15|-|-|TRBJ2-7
TGTGCCAGCAGGTCTCACGACGGGGGCTCCTACGAGCAGTACTTC
CASRSHDGGSYEQYF
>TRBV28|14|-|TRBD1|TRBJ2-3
TGTGCCAGCAATATTATGGACAGGGGAGATACGCAGTATTTT
CASNIMDRGDTQYF
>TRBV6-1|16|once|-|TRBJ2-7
TGTGCCAGCAGTGAAGCCGCCGGGACACCTTATTACGAGCAGTACTTC
CASSEAAGTPYYEQYF
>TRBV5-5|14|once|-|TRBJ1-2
TGTGCCAGCAGCTTCGACGGTTCTAACTATGGCTACACCTTC
CASSFDGSNYGYTF
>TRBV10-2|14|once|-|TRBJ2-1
TGCGCCAGCAGTGGGGGGACTCGTTGGGATGAGCAGTTCTTC
CASSGGTRWDEQFF
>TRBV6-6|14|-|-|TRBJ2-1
TGTGCCAGCAGTTATGGCTGGGGGCCAAGTGAGCAGTTCTTC
CASSYGWGPSEQFF
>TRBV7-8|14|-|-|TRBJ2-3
TGTGCCAGCAGCTTAGCTTCCGCCCCAGATACGCAGTATTTT
CASSLASAPDTQYF
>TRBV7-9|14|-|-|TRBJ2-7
TGTGCCAGCAGCTCAGAGATGGAGGCGTACGAGCAGTACTTC
CASSSEMEAYEQYF
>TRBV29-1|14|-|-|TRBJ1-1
TGCAGCGTTGTAGGGGCGGGGGGCGGCACTGAAGCTTTCTTT
CSVVGAGGGTEAFF
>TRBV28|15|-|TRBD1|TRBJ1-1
TGTGCCAGCAGTTTAAGGGCCAGGGGGCGCGAGGAAGCTTTCTTT
CASSLRARGREEAFF
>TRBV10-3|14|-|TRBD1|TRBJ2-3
TGTGCCACCCTAGAGCAGGGGGTTACAGATACGCAGTATTTT
CATLEQGVTDTQYF
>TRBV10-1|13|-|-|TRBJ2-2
TGCGCCAGCAGTGAGTCTCTCCTGGGGGAGCTGTTTTTT
CASSESLLGELFF
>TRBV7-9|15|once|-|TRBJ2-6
TGTGCCAGCAGCTTATTGGGCGAGGGGGCCAACGTCCTGACTTTC
CASSLLGEGANVLTF
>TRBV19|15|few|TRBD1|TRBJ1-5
TGTGCCACGTTGGACAGGGAGTATAGCAATCAGCCCCAGCATTTT
CATLDREYSNQPQHF
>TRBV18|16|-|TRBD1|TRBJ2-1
TGTGCCAGCTCAAGATCCGGGACAGGGACCTACAATGAGCAGTTCTTC
CASSRSGTGTYNEQFF
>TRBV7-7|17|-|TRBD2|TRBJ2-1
TGTGCCAGCAGCCCCCGGGGGACTAATAGCTCCTACAATGAGCAGTTCTTC
CASSPRGTNSSYNEQFF